This T cell receptor beta chain originates from a study of blood T cell repertoires in COVID-19. Study overall: COVID-19 samples collected from the United States, Italy and Spain covered acute and convalescent phases.

Per the authors' pipeline: Nucleated cell counts were estimated from reference gene primer amplification. TCRdb's copy holds only in-frame clones and misses some; the assay was immunoSEQ multiplex PCR. Clone size and the V and J calls come from that table; the DNA yielded D and trimming. This sample carries some 110,000 clones, roughly 89% of them seen once, and the ten largest clones take 3.5% to 4%. This clone came up a few times. Germline V gene data show CDR1 as MNHEY and CDR2 as SVGEGT. The CDR3 covers 15 residues. V was pared by 4 bases and J by 6 bases, with 16 bases between. This rearrangement joins TRBV6-2 or TRBV6-3 to TRBJ1-5; D unclear. The sequence was obtained from a woman in her 30s who had recovered from COVID-19. Sequencing was carried out using PBMCs or T cells enriched from blood (not recorded which). The CDR3 DNA sequence: TGTGCCAGCAGTTCCTGGACTGGCATGGGTCAGCCCCAGCATTTT. Its protein product is CASSSWTGMGQPQHF.